A selection of T cell receptor beta chains follows, all from one sample in a study of cytomegalovirus exposure and HLA in healthy donors. Repertoires were generated with immunoSEQ multiplex PCR, while TCRdb's copy carries only in-frame clones and drops some. This sample yields more than 95,000 clones, of which less than 80% are seen a single time; around 1.2% belongs to the top ten. Sequenced sample: PBMCs. The receptors were sampled from a young man in good health and CMV-seronegative. The CDR3 runs from the conserved cysteine through the conserved F or W. D genes are given only for firm matches. Not every row has a clone size; where given, it reads once, few, many or a size class.

clone size: .; V gene: TRBV5-4; D gene: .; J gene: TRBJ2-1; CDR3 DNA: TGTGCCACCAGCCCGAGGGCGGGGACAGCGAATGAGCAGTTCTTC; CDR3 protein: CATSPRAGTANEQFF
clone size: few; V gene: TRBV18; D gene: .; J gene: TRBJ1-2; CDR3 DNA: TGTGCCAGCTCACCCACAGGACCTCCTAACTATGGCTACACCTTC; CDR3 protein: CASSPTGPPNYGYTF
clone size: .; V gene: TRBV5-1; D gene: .; J gene: TRBJ2-5; CDR3 DNA: TGCGCCAGCAGCGTGAGGGCCCAAGAGACCCAGTACTTC; CDR3 protein: CASSVRAQETQYF
clone size: few; V gene: TRBV2; D gene: .; J gene: TRBJ2-2; CDR3 DNA: TGTGCCAGCATCGGACAGTACACCGGGGAGCTGTTTTTT; CDR3 protein: CASIGQYTGELFF
clone size: .; V gene: TRBV9; D gene: TRBD2; J gene: TRBJ2-5; CDR3 DNA: TGTGCCAGCAGCCGCACTAGCGGGGGGGTTATTTTAAAAGAGACCCAGTACTTC; CDR3 protein: CASSRTSGGVILKETQYF
clone size: .; V gene: TRBV5-3; D gene: TRBD1; J gene: TRBJ1-1; CDR3 DNA: TGTGCCAGAAGCTTGCCAGGGGGTAGATTGAACACTGAAGCTTTCTTT; CDR3 protein: CARSLPGGRLNTEAFF
clone size: .; V gene: TRBV9; D gene: .; J gene: TRBJ2-7; CDR3 DNA: TGTGCCAGCAGCGTAGGGAGCGGAGACTCCTACGAGCAGTACTTC; CDR3 protein: CASSVGSGDSYEQYF
clone size: .; V gene: TRBV2; D gene: .; J gene: TRBJ2-5; CDR3 DNA: TGTGCCAGCAGAGCTGATCAAGAGACCCAGTACTTC; CDR3 protein: CASRADQETQYF
clone size: .; V gene: TRBV30; D gene: TRBD2; J gene: TRBJ2-7; CDR3 DNA: TGTGCCTGGAGTGTAGGGGTAGCGGGAGCCTACGAGCAGTACTTC; CDR3 protein: CAWSVGVAGAYEQYF
clone size: .; V gene: TRBV2; D gene: .; J gene: TRBJ1-2; CDR3 DNA: TGTGCCAGCAGTGTAAATGGGCGCGGCTACACCTTC; CDR3 protein: CASSVNGRGYTF
clone size: .; V gene: TRBV9; D gene: TRBD1; J gene: TRBJ2-5; CDR3 DNA: TGTGCCAGCAGCGTCGACAGGGGCCAAGAGACCCAGTACTTC; CDR3 protein: CASSVDRGQETQYF
clone size: .; V gene: TRBV29-1; D gene: .; J gene: TRBJ2-4; CDR3 DNA: TGCAGCGCCCAGGACAGTCCTAAAAACATTCAGTACTTC; CDR3 protein: CSAQDSPKNIQYF
clone size: .; V gene: TRBV28; D gene: .; J gene: TRBJ1-1; CDR3 DNA: TGTGCCAGCAGTTTCGGCCCGGAGGGAGCTTTCTTT; CDR3 protein: CASSFGPEGAFF
clone size: once; V gene: TRBV28; D gene: .; J gene: TRBJ1-4; CDR3 DNA: TGTGCCAGCAGTGGGCTCAGGGCTGAAAAACTGTTTTTT; CDR3 protein: CASSGLRAEKLFF
clone size: .; V gene: TRBV15; D gene: .; J gene: TRBJ2-2; CDR3 DNA: TGTGCCACCAGCAAAGGGGATGTGAACGGGGAGCTGTTTTTT; CDR3 protein: CATSKGDVNGELFF
clone size: .; V gene: TRBV7-9; D gene: .; J gene: TRBJ1-2; CDR3 DNA: TGTGCCAGCTCGAAAGGGGGTAGGGTTTATGGCTACACCTTC; CDR3 protein: CASSKGGRVYGYTF
clone size: .; V gene: TRBV6-1; D gene: .; J gene: TRBJ1-2; CDR3 DNA: TGTGCCAGCAGTGTTGGCACAGGGTGGGATGGCTACACCTTC; CDR3 protein: CASSVGTGWDGYTF
clone size: .; V gene: TRBV5-6; D gene: .; J gene: TRBJ1-1; CDR3 DNA: TGTGCCAGCAGCTTGGTTGCCAGGAACACTGAAGCTTTCTTT; CDR3 protein: CASSLVARNTEAFF
clone size: .; V gene: TRBV19; D gene: .; J gene: TRBJ1-2; CDR3 DNA: TGTGCCAGTAGTATCCAGAAACCAGGGATGCGGGGCTACACCTTC; CDR3 protein: CASSIQKPGMRGYTF
clone size: .; V gene: TRBV6-1; D gene: TRBD1; J gene: TRBJ2-2; CDR3 DNA: TGTGCCAGCAGTGGACAGGGCTCGACCGGGGAGCTGTTTTTT; CDR3 protein: CASSGQGSTGELFF
clone size: .; V gene: TRBV18; D gene: .; J gene: TRBJ1-3; CDR3 DNA: TGTGCCAGCTCACCAACAGATACTGGAAACACCATATATTTT; CDR3 protein: CASSPTDTGNTIYF
clone size: few; V gene: TRBV27; D gene: TRBD2; J gene: TRBJ2-3; CDR3 DNA: TGTGCCAGCAGTTTATCGACTAGCGGGATAGCAGATACGCAGTATTTT; CDR3 protein: CASSLSTSGIADTQYF
clone size: .; V gene: TRBV9; D gene: TRBD2; J gene: TRBJ2-5; CDR3 DNA: TGTGCCAGCAGCGTAGCCCCAACGGGGGGTAGGGAGACCCAGTACTTC; CDR3 protein: CASSVAPTGGRETQYF
clone size: few; V gene: TRBV13; D gene: TRBD2; J gene: TRBJ2-1; CDR3 DNA: TGTGCCAGCAGCGCACAGGGGACTAGCGGGAGACAGGAGCAGTTCTTC; CDR3 protein: CASSAQGTSGRQEQFF
clone size: .; V gene: TRBV10-1; D gene: .; J gene: TRBJ2-1; CDR3 DNA: TGCGCCAGCAGCCGGGGGAACAATGAGCAGTTCTTC; CDR3 protein: CASSRGNNEQFF
clone size: .; V gene: TRBV6-1; D gene: .; J gene: TRBJ2-2; CDR3 DNA: TGTGCCAGCAGACGGGGGGCCGCGGTCGGGGAGCTGTTTTTT; CDR3 protein: CASRRGAAVGELFF
clone size: .; V gene: TRBV9; D gene: .; J gene: TRBJ2-3; CDR3 DNA: TGTGCCAGCAGCGTGGGGGGGGCGGGGGATACGCAGTATTTT; CDR3 protein: CASSVGGAGDTQYF
clone size: .; V gene: TRBV7-2; D gene: TRBD1; J gene: TRBJ2-7; CDR3 DNA: TGTGCCAGCAGCTCAGGACAGGGGGCGTCCTACGAGCAGTACTTC; CDR3 protein: CASSSGQGASYEQYF
clone size: once; V gene: TRBV5-1; D gene: .; J gene: TRBJ1-5; CDR3 DNA: TGCGCCAGCAGCTTGGTCCAATCCTTAACAGGGTTCAATCAGCCCCAGCATTTT; CDR3 protein: CASSLVQSLTGFNQPQHF